This T cell receptor (beta chain) was observed in a study of breast tumors, draining lymph nodes, adjacent tissues. Germline assignment: CDR1 MNHEY and CDR2 SVGAGI. This CDR3 has 13 residues. Trimming shortened V by 3 bases and J by 4 bases, and 9 bases separated the two germline ends. Each CDR3 protein gets one entry after TCRdb re-called the multiplex PCR reads with MiXCR. The sample lists about 180,000 distinct CDR3 sequences, approximately 30% occurring once. Axillary draining lymph nodes of breast cancer patients supplied the node samples. About this clonotype: This may be a read error, as it is one base from a much larger clone. Since no conserved phenylalanine or tryptophan closes the CDR3, a read error is the likely cause.

V is TRBV6-5 and J is TRBJ1-2; tentatively, D is TRBD1 (5 bases). The clonotype was recovered from a female donor with breast cancer. Some clones in this sample may be carry-over from other donors' samples. The sample was axillary lymph node tissue. The DNA for the CDR3 is TGTGCCAGCAGTTATGGCAGGGTCTATGGCTACACCGTC. This encodes CASSYGRVYGYTV.